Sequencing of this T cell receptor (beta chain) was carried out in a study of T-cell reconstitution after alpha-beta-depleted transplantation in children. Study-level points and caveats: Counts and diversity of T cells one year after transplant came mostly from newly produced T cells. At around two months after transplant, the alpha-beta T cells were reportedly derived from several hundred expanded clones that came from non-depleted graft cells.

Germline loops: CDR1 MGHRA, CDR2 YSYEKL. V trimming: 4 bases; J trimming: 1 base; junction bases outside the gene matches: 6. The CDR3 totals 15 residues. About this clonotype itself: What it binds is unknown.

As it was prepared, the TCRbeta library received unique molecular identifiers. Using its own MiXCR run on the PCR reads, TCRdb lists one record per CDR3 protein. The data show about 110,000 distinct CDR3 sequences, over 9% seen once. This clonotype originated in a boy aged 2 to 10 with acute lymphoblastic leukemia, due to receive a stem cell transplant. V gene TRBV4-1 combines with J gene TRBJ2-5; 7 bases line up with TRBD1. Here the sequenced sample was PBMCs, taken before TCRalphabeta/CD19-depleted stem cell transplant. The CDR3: CASSRSTGPQETQYF. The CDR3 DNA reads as TGCGCCAGCAGCCGATCGACAGGGCCCCAAGAGACCCAGTACTTC.